Listed here are 27 T cell receptor beta chains from one sample, sequenced in a study of blood T cells in healthy people across ages. PCR was performed a second time for about 7 to 11 cycles using a sample-barcoded 5' primer and a J-beta primer mix. TCRdb re-derived calls from the 5' RACE reads in MiXCR, one entry per CDR3 protein. The sample carries some 1.5 million distinct CDR3 sequences, roughly 28% recorded once. Sample: blood. These receptors were taken from a woman in her twenties or thirties in good health.

The gene calls are TRBV29-1 and TRBJ2-1; D is tentatively TRBD1 or TRBD2 (5 bases each). The ends were cut back, 8 bases at V and 0 bases at J, with 14 bases in the middle. In germline, CDR1 is SQVTM, CDR2 ANQGSEA. This CDR3 region has 14 residues. CDR3 in amino acids: CSPWGTSSYNEQFF. The CDR3 DNA is TGCAGCCCCTGGGGGACGAGCTCCTACAATGAGCAGTTCTTC.

The rearrangement uses TRBV4-3 and TRBJ2-3; D perhaps matches TRBD2 (5 bases). This CDR3 region has 15 residues. Germline V gene data show CDR1 as LGHNA and CDR2 as YSLEER. Trimming stripped 2 bases from V and 5 bases from J, with 14 bases between. The CDR3 bases are TGCGCCAGCAGCCAACTAGGACTTGACCTAGATACGCAGTATTTT. It encodes CASSQLGLDLDTQYF.

The CDR3 nucleotides are TGTGCCTGGAGTGTGAATTCACCCCTCCACTTT. Amino acid sequence: CAWSVNSPLHF. The V call is TRBV30, the J call TRBJ1-6; D is unclear. The V end was cut by 0 bases, the J end by 7 bases, with 1 base between. There are 11 residues in the CDR3. Germline CDR1 GTSNPN, CDR2 SVGIG (reference sequence).

The chain uses TRBV11-2 and TRBJ2-2; TRBD2 aligns across 12 bases. The V segment lost 3 bases and the J segment 5 bases; nucleotides outside the gene matches: 4. CDR3 length: 16 amino acids. Germline V gives CDR1 SGHAT, CDR2 FQNNGV. The CDR3 spells CASSLGLAGRTGELFF. CDR3 in DNA: TGTGCCAGCAGCTTGGGACTAGCGGGTAGAACCGGGGAGCTGTTTTTT.

The sample holds a few counts of this clonotype. The chain recombines TRBV3-1 with TRBJ2-7, with D perhaps given as TRBD1 or TRBD2 (5 bases each). This CDR3 spans 13 amino acids. The V and J ends lost 4 bases and 7 bases respectively, with 14 bases between them. CDR1 is LGHDT and CDR2 is YNNKEL in the germline V gene (reference sequence). CDR3 in DNA: TGTGCCAGCAGCCTCGGGACCTGGGTGGAGCAGTACTTC. Protein sequence: CASSLGTWVEQYF.

The table lists this clonotype with many counts. V gene TRBV18 combines with J gene TRBJ2-7, with 11 bases identical to TRBD1. J gave up 5 bases and V 1 base, and 1 base lay outside the gene matches. The CDR3 runs 14 residues. CDR1 KGHSH and CDR2 LQKENI come from the germline V gene. The CDR3 loop reads CASSPRGQGDEQYF. CDR3 DNA sequence: TGTGCCAGCTCACCACGGGGACAGGGGGACGAGCAGTACTTC.

The chain recombines TRBV20-1 with TRBJ2-1; 8 bases are shared with TRBD2. The CDR3 runs to 15 residues. V lost 0 bases, J lost 7 bases, and 8 bases stayed unmatched. The germline V gene encodes CDR1 DFQATT and CDR2 SNEGSKA (reference sequence). The CDR3 nucleotides read TGCAGTGCTAGAGATGGTAGCGGGGATACAAATGAGCAGTTCTTC. Protein sequence: CSARDGSGDTNEQFF.

This clonotype has at least ten counts. The rearrangement links TRBV7-2 to TRBJ1-2; the D is unclear. V lost 2 bases to trimming and J lost 4 bases, with 14 bases between them. The germline V gene has CDR1 SGHTA and CDR2 FQGNSA. The CDR3 runs 15 residues. Written as DNA, the CDR3 is TGTGCCAGCAGCTTAACTCGTGTAGATCTCTATGGCTACACCTTC. This encodes CASSLTRVDLYGYTF.

This clonotype was counted between two and nine times. This chain joins TRBV29-1 and TRBJ1-1; 8 bases line up with TRBD1. V lost 3 bases and J lost 3; bases outside the gene matches: 6. CDR3 length equals 14 residues. The germline V gene encodes CDR1 SQVTM and CDR2 ANQGSEA. CDR3 amino acids: CSVENRGKYTEAFF. The CDR3 region has the DNA TGCAGCGTTGAGAACAGGGGGAAGTACACTGAAGCTTTCTTT.

This clonotype was recorded at least ten times. This rearrangement joins TRBV29-1 to TRBJ2-1, with a weak D call TRBD2 (6 bases). The CDR3 has 13 residues. V lost 6 bases to trimming and J lost 8 bases, with 17 bases between them. CDR1 is SQVTM, CDR2 ANQGSEA, per germline. CDR3 DNA sequence: TGCAGCGTGACTAGTGGGCGTCCTGATGAGCAGTTCTTC. This sequence encodes CSVTSGRPDEQFF.

V and J are TRBV11-1 and TRBJ1-1; 7 bases are a match to TRBD1. CDR1 is SGHAT, CDR2 FQDESV, per germline (reference sequence). V dropped 3 bases and J dropped 1; count of bases not matched to a gene: 8. The CDR3 is made up of 16 amino acids. The CDR3 reads CASSLGSGTANTEAFF. For the CDR3, the DNA is TGTGCCAGCAGCTTGGGGTCCGGGACAGCGAACACTGAAGCTTTCTTT.

Regarding this clonotype: Germline and junction disagree at one end, which may indicate a read error. The gene calls are TRBV3-1 and TRBJ2-3; no clear D. This CDR3 comprises 14 residues. In germline, CDR1 is LGHDT, CDR2 YNNKEL (reference sequence). CDR3 nucleotides: TGTGCCGGCAGCCAAGCGCTCCCCCCAGATACGCAGTATTTT. Protein: CAGSQALPPDTQYF.

This clonotype was counted between two and nine times. A junction boundary mismatches the germline segment, possibly from a read error. The chain links TRBV7-2 to TRBJ2-2; maybe TRBD2 (5 bases). Germline V gene data show CDR1 as SGHTA and CDR2 as FQGNSA. The CDR3 has 16 residues. The CDR3, as DNA: TGTGCCAGCAGCTACCCCGGCCAAAACCCTACCGGGGAGCCGTTTTTT. This sequence encodes CASSYPGQNPTGEPFF. Drawing the rest from reference TRBV7-2 and TRBJ2-2, the complete variable domain is GAGVSQSPSNKVTEKGKDVELRCDPISGHTALYWYRQSLGQGLEFLIYFQGNSAPDKSGLPSDRFSAERTGGSVSTLTIQRTQQEDSAVYLCASSYPGQNPTGEPFFGEGSRLTVL.

The chain uses TRBV27 and TRBJ1-1; 7 nucleotides align to TRBD1. V lost 5 bases, J lost 1 base, and 4 bases stayed unmatched. This CDR3 is 14 amino acids long. CDR1 is MNHEY, CDR2 SMNVEV, per germline (reference sequence). CDR3 nucleotide sequence: TGTGCCAGCAGTACCAACAGGGGGAACACTGAAGCTTTCTTT. Its protein is CASSTNRGNTEAFF.

The gene calls are TRBV6-5 and TRBJ1-5; 7 nucleotides match TRBD1. The CDR3 totals 13 residues. The trim removed 0 bases at V and 9 bases at J, leaving 2 bases unmatched. Germline CDR1 reads MNHEY; CDR2 reads SVGAGI. In nucleotides, the CDR3 is TGTGCCAGCAGTTACTCCCAGGGGGGGCCCCAGCATTTT. Translated, it gives CASSYSQGGPQHF.

The chain employs TRBV24-1 and TRBJ1-3; 7 bases fit TRBD1. The CDR3 runs to 16 residues. The J segment lost 2 bases and the V segment lost 3 bases, leaving 6 bases of the junction unmatched. Germline CDR1 KGHDR, CDR2 SFDVKD. In DNA form, the CDR3 reads TGTGCCACCAGTGATCCGCGAGGGACAGCTGGAAACACCATATATTTT. Its translation: CATSDPRGTAGNTIYF.

The chain couples TRBV11-1 to TRBJ1-2; D may be TRBD1 (5 bases). V dropped 4 bases and J dropped 4 bases, with 16 bases sitting between them. Germline values: CDR1 SGHAT, CDR2 FQDESV (reference sequence). The CDR3 spans 15 residues. The CDR3 protein is CASSSSLRGAYGYTF. The CDR3 DNA sequence: TGTGCCAGCAGCTCCTCGTTAAGGGGTGCCTATGGCTACACCTTC.

On this clonotype itself: This may be a read error, as it is one base from a much larger clone. The V call is TRBV20-1, the J call TRBJ2-7; the D gene is possibly TRBD1 (8 bases). Germline assignment: CDR1 DFQATT and CDR2 SNEGSKA (reference sequence). This CDR3 comprises 18 residues. CDR3 residues: CSAREAPGQASFSCEQYF. DNA of the CDR3: TGCAGTGCTCGGGAGGCCCCGGGACAGGCATCCTTCTCCTGCGAGCAGTACTTC.

The rearrangement uses TRBV12-3 or TRBV12-4 and TRBJ1-1, with 12 bases fitting TRBD1. The CDR3 covers 15 residues. V shed 6 bases, J shed 7 bases, and the junction held 9 bases outside the gene matches. CDR3 coding DNA: TGTGCCAGCAGCCCAGGGACAGGGGGCGCGGATGAAGCTTTCTTT. Protein product: CASSPGTGGADEAFF.

This clonotype was observed a handful of times. The J gene is TRBJ2-6, the V gene TRBV5-5; D remains unclear. Between the trimmed V and J ends, which lost 0 bases and 2 bases, there was a span of 6 bases. Per germline, CDR1 SGHKS and CDR2 YYEKEE (reference sequence). The CDR3 totals 15 residues. The CDR3 DNA is TGTGCCAGCAGCTTGGAGGCAGCTGGGGCCAACGTCCTGACTTTC. Its translation: CASSLEAAGANVLTF.

In its sample, this clonotype was seen a few times. This chain joins TRBV20-1 and TRBJ2-1, with D hard to call. The V and J ends lost 5 bases and 10 bases respectively, with 18 bases between them. The CDR3 runs 13 residues. Germline V CDR1 and CDR2: DFQATT, SNEGSKA (reference sequence). The CDR3 DNA sequence: TGCAGTGCTCCCGGGCCAGCAGGCAGGGAGCAGTTCTTC. As protein: CSAPGPAGREQFF.

The chain joins TRBV9 to TRBJ1-6; 9 nucleotides line up with TRBD1. With 0 bases clipped from V and 5 bases from J, the junction kept 0 bases outside the gene matches. The CDR3 is 15 amino acids. Germline V gene sequence: CDR1 SGDLS, CDR2 YYNGEE. Written as DNA, the CDR3 is TGTGCCAGCAGCGTAGGGACAGGGGATAATTCACCCCTCCACTTT. It codes for CASSVGTGDNSPLHF.

This clonotype was counted ten times or more. The CDR3 region has the DNA TGCAGTGCCCTTCAACCTGATCCGTGGAGCTCCTACGAGCAGTACTTC. This codes for CSALQPDPWSSYEQYF. The chain joins TRBV20-1 to TRBJ2-7; no firm D call. The V and J ends lost 6 bases and 0 bases respectively, with 21 bases between them. This CDR3 comprises 16 residues. The V gene's germline CDR1 is DFQATT and CDR2 SNEGSKA (reference sequence).

This clonotype was observed a few times. The CDR3 DNA reads TGCGCCAGCAGCTCCGAGCGGGGGGGCACAGATACGCAGTATTTT. The encoded protein is CASSSERGGTDTQYF. The rearrangement links TRBV5-1 to TRBJ2-3; 9 nucleotides align to TRBD2. Trimming cost V 3 bases and J 1 base; bases outside gene matches: 3. Germline V lookup: CDR1 SGHRS, CDR2 YFSETQ. This CDR3 is 15 amino acids long.

The CDR3 DNA is TGTGCCAGCAGCCGAGCGGGGGGGCGCACAGATACGCAGTATTTT. Its translation: CASSRAGGRTDTQYF. This rearrangement joins TRBV7-3 to TRBJ2-3; TRBD2 aligns across 10 bases. The CDR3 has 15 amino acids. The germline V gene has CDR1 SGHTA and CDR2 FQGTGA. V shed 5 bases, J shed 1 base, and the junction held 3 bases outside the gene matches.

Details on this clonotype: The conserved closing phenylalanine or tryptophan is absent in this CDR3, likely reflecting a read error. The chain uses TRBV11-2 and TRBJ2-7; D unresolved. With 1 base removed from V and 1 base from J, the gap between germline ends came to 5 bases. CDR3 length equals 13 residues. Germline assignment: CDR1 SGHAT and CDR2 FQNNGV. The CDR3 reads CASSLGSSYEQYS. Written as DNA, the CDR3 is TGTGCCAGCAGCTTAGGATCGTCCTACGAGCAGTACTCC.

This CDR3 reads CASSPGVAGGPNEQFF. The CDR3 DNA sequence: TGCGCCAGCAGCCCTGGAGTAGCGGGGGGGCCCAATGAGCAGTTCTTC. The chain employs TRBV5-1 and TRBJ2-1; 11 bases agree with TRBD2. The germline CDR1 and CDR2 sequences are SGHRS and YFSETQ. CDR3 length: 16 amino acids. J gave up 6 bases and V 4 bases, and 9 bases lay outside the gene matches.